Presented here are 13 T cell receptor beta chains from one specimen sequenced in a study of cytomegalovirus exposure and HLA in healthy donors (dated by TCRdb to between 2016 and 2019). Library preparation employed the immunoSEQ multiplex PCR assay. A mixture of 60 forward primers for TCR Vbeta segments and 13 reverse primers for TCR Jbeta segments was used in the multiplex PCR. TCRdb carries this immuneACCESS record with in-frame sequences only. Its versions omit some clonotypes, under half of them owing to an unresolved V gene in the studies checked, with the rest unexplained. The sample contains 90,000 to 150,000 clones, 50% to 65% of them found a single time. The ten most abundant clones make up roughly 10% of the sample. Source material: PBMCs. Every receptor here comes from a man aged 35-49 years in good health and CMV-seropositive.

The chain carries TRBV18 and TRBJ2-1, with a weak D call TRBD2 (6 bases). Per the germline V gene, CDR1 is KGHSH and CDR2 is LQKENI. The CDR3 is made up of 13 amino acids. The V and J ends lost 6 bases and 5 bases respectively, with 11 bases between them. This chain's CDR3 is CASSTGSNNEQFF. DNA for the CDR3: TGTGCCAGCTCTACCGGGAGCAACAATGAGCAGTTCTTC.

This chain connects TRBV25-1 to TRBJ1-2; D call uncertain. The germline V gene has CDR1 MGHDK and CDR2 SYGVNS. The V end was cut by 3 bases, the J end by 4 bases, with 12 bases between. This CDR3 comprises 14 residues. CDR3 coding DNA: TGTGCCAGCAGTGATCAAGGTCGGGGCTATGGCTACACCTTC. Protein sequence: CASSDQGRGYGYTF.

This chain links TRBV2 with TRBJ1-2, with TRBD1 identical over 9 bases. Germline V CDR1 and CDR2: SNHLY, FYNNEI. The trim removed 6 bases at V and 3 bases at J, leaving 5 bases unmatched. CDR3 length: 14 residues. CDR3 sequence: CASSKRDRDYGYTF. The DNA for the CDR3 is TGTGCCAGCAGCAAACGGGACAGGGACTATGGCTACACCTTC.

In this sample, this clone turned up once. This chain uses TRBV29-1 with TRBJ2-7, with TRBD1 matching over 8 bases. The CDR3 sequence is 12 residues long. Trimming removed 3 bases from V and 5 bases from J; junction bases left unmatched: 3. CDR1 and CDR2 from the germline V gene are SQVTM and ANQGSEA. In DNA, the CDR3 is TGCAGCGTTGACAGGGGGCGAGACGAGCAGTACTTC. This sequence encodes CSVDRGRDEQYF.

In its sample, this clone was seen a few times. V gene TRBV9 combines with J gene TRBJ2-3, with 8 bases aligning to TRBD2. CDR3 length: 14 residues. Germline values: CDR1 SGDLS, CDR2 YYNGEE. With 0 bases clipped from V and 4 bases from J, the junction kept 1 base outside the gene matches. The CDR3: CASSVAGRADTQYF. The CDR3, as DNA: TGTGCCAGCAGCGTAGCCGGGAGGGCAGATACGCAGTATTTT. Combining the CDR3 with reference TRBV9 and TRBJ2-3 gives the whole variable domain DSGVTQTPKHLITATGQRVTLRCSPRSGDLSVYWYQQSLDQGLQFLIQYYNGEERAKGNILERFSAQQFPDLHSELNLSSLELGDSALYFCASSVAGRADTQYFGPGTRLTVL.

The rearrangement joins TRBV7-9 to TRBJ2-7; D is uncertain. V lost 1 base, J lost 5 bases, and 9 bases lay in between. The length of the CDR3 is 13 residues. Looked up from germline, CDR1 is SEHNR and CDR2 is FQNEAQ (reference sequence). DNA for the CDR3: TGTGCCAGCAGCTTAGGGCTGATGAACGAGCAGTACTTC. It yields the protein CASSLGLMNEQYF.

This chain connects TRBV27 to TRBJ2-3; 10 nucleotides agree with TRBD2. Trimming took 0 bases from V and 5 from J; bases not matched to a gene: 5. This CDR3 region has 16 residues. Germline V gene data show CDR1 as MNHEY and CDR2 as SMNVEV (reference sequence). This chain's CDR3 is CASSLSGLATIDTQYF. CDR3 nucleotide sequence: TGTGCCAGCAGTTTATCGGGACTAGCGACTATAGATACGCAGTATTTT.

CDR3 protein: CASSYEELNTGELFF. Here the CDR3 DNA reads TGTGCCAGCAGCTACGAAGAACTCAACACCGGGGAGCTGTTTTTT. The chain joins TRBV5-4 to TRBJ2-2; D unresolved. Germline lookup yields CDR1 SGHNT and CDR2 YYREEE (reference sequence). Trimming removed 3 bases at V and 2 bases at J, with 11 bases between. This CDR3 contains 15 residues.

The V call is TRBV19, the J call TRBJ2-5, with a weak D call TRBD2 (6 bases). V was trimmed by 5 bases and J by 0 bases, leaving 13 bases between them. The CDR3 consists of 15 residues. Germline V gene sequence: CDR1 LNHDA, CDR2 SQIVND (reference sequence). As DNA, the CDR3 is TGTGCCAGTAGTCCTGGGGACTTGAACCAAGAGACCCAGTACTTC. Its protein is CASSPGDLNQETQYF. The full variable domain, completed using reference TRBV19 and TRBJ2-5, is DGGITQSPKYLFRKEGQNVTLSCEQNLNHDAMYWYRQDPGQGLRLIYYSQIVNDFQKGDIAEGYSVSREKKESFPLTVTSAQKNPTAFYLCASSPGDLNQETQYFGPGTRLLVL.

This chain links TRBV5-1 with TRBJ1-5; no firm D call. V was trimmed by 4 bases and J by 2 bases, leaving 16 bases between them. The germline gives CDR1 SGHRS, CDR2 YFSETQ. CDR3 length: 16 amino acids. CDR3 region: CASSKDSLMGNQPQHF. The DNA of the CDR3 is TGCGCCAGCAGCAAGGACTCCCTAATGGGCAATCAGCCCCAGCATTTT. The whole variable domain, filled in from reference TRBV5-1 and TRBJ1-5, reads KAGVTQTPRYLIKTRGQQVTLSCSPISGHRSVSWYQQTPGQGLQFLFEYFSETQRNKGNFPGRFSGRQFSNSRSEMNVSTLELGDSALYLCASSKDSLMGNQPQHFGDGTRLSIL.

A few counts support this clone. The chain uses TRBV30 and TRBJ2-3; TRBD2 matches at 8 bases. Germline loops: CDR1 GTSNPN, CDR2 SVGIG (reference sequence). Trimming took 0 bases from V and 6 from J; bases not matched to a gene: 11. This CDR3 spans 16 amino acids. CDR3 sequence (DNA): TGTGCCTGGAGTGTTTTAGCGGGAACCCCTGGGGATACGCAGTATTTT. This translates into CAWSVLAGTPGDTQYF. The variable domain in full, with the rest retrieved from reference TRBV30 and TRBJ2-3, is SQTIHQWPATLVQPVGSPLSLECTVEGTSNPNLYWYRQAAGRGLQLLFYSVGIGQISSEVPQNLSASRPQDRQFILSSKKLLLSDSGFYLCAWSVLAGTPGDTQYFGPGTRLTVL.

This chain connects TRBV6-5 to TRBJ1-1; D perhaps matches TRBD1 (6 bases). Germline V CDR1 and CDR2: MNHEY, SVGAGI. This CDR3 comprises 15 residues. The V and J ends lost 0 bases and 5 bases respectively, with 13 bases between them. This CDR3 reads CASSYSPRGSTEAFF. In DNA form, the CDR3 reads TGTGCCAGCAGTTACTCACCCAGGGGATCGACTGAAGCTTTCTTT.

The DNA of the CDR3 is TGTGCCATCAGGCGACAGGGGGCGCAAAATGGCTACACCTTC. This codes for CAIRRQGAQNGYTF. The rearrangement uses TRBV10-3 and TRBJ1-2; 10 bases fit TRBD1. The germline gives CDR1 ENHRY, CDR2 SYGVKD. This CDR3 region has 14 residues. The V gene end was trimmed by 6 bases and the J gene end by 6 bases; junction bases not matched to a gene: 7.